This T cell receptor (beta chain) was sequenced for a study of T cell repertoires and HLA-DP antigens. A note on this clone: Antigen specificity is unknown.

Germline CDR1 and CDR2: LNHDA and SQIVND (reference sequence). The CDR3 runs to 15 residues. The V segment lost 11 bases and the J segment 5 bases; nucleotides outside the gene matches: 13. The primer mix covered 54 TRBV segments and 13 TRBJ segments. Measured with immunoSEQ multiplex PCR; TCRdb has only the in-frame clones, and not every one. Of approximately 110,000 clones detected, around 92% appear once; the ten largest clones hold around 0.3%. V gene TRBV19 combines with J gene TRBJ2-1, with 9 bases fitting TRBD2. The sample consisted of CD4+ T cells from PBMCs. The sequence was collected from a woman between 18 and 29 years old in good health and CMV-seronegative. In DNA, the CDR3 is TGTGCCTCAAAACGATCCGGGACTAGCAACAATGAGCAGTTCTTC. Translated: CASKRSGTSNNEQFF.